These T cell receptor beta chains were read from a single sample in a study of identical twins. TCRdb fed the 5' RACE reads into MiXCR, producing one record per CDR3 protein. The sample has 450,000 to 650,000 distinct CDR3 sequences; just under 10% are singletons. These records were also assigned to another study, of yellow fever vaccine responses in identical twins.

Sequencing was done on a sample of PBMCs. The receptors stem from a woman younger than 30 in good health. Both conserved end residues are part of each CDR3. D genes are given only for firm matches. Part of the rows lack a size; the others show once, few, many or a class for expanded clones.

>TRBV7-8|TRBJ2-1|NA|NA
CSSSSSGSYNEQFF
TGTTCCAGCAGCTCTTCAGGGTCCTACAATGAGCAGTTCTTC
>TRBV10-2|TRBJ2-7|NA|few
CASSFGQKLYEQYF
TGCGCCAGCAGCTTCGGACAGAAACTCTACGAGCAGTACTTC
>TRBV9|TRBJ2-1|NA|many
CASSVASWDNEQFF
TGTGCCAGCAGCGTAGCTTCGTGGGACAATGAGCAGTTCTTC
>TRBV6-5|TRBJ1-2|NA|NA
CASSQGTFGYTF
TGTGCCAGCAGTCAGGGGACGTTTGGCTACACCTTC
>TRBV6-5|TRBJ1-1|NA|NA
CASRQQGGAAFF
TGTGCCAGCAGGCAGCAAGGCGGGGCAGCTTTCTTT
>TRBV28|TRBJ2-1|TRBD2|NA
CASSSSGKGSYNEQFF
TGTGCCAGCAGTTCTAGCGGGAAGGGCTCCTACAATGAGCAGTTCTTC
>TRBV20-1|TRBJ2-7|NA|NA
CSARGETLYEQYF
TGCAGTGCTAGAGGAGAGACTCTCTACGAGCAGTACTTC
>TRBV6-2/TRBV6-3|TRBJ2-4|TRBD2|NA
CASRPGLAAEAKNIQYF
TGTGCCAGCAGGCCCGGACTAGCGGCCGAGGCCAAAAACATTCAGTACTTC
>TRBV2|TRBJ1-6|NA|many
CASSGGTSPSSPLHF
TGTGCCAGCAGTGGGGGCACCTCCCCTAGTTCACCCCTCCACTTT
>TRBV11-3|TRBJ2-5|NA|NA
CASSHRSGTQYF
TGTGCCAGCAGCCACAGGTCGGGGACCCAGTACTTC
>TRBV9|TRBJ2-7|NA|few
CASSVAGDHEQYF
TGTGCCAGCAGCGTAGCCGGGGACCACGAGCAGTACTTC
>TRBV9|TRBJ2-1|TRBD2|many
CASSDDSGGYSYNEQFF
TGTGCCAGCAGCGATGATAGCGGGGGTTACAGCTACAATGAGCAGTTCTTC
>TRBV5-5|TRBJ1-1|NA|few
CASSSPLRGNTEAFF
TGTGCCAGCAGCTCACCCTTACGGGGGAACACTGAAGCTTTCTTT
>TRBV4-1|TRBJ1-2|NA|NA
CASSPGVLCGYTF
TGTGCCAGCAGCCCCGGGGTCCTCTGCGGCTACACCTTC
>TRBV7-9|TRBJ2-7|NA|few
CASSPTRGNEQYF
TGTGCCAGCAGCCCGACCCGGGGCAACGAGCAGTACTTC
>TRBV3-1|TRBJ2-7|TRBD1|many
CASSQGWQGAIEQYF
TGTGCCAGCAGCCAAGGCTGGCAGGGGGCGATCGAGCAGTACTTC
>TRBV7-3|TRBJ2-5|NA|many
CASSLGLDPYQETQYF
TGTGCCAGCAGCTTAGGGTTAGACCCGTACCAAGAGACCCAGTACTTC
>TRBV20-1|TRBJ2-5|TRBD2|many
CSARDRVRGSQETQYF
TGCAGTGCTAGAGATCGGGTGCGGGGGAGCCAAGAGACCCAGTACTTC
>TRBV7-9|TRBJ1-5|NA|few
CASSLGWSQPQHF
TGTGCCAGCAGCTTAGGTTGGAGTCAGCCCCAGCATTTT
>TRBV28|TRBJ2-5|NA|NA
CATPCGATAQETQYF
TGTGCCACCCCCTGCGGGGCCACAGCCCAAGAGACCCAGTACTTC
>TRBV13|TRBJ1-1|TRBD1|few
CASSFRDRNTEAFF
TGTGCCAGCAGCTTCCGGGACAGGAACACTGAAGCTTTCTTT
>TRBV6-1|TRBJ2-7|NA|few
CASSEGEANSYEQYF
TGTGCCAGCAGTGAAGGGGAGGCTAACTCCTACGAGCAGTACTTC
>TRBV5-1|TRBJ2-5|TRBD1|many
CASSLGARQGSETQYF
TGCGCCAGCAGCTTGGGAGCGAGACAGGGCTCGGAGACCCAGTACTTC
>TRBV20-1|TRBJ2-1|NA|NA
CSARDQRGKQFF
TGCAGTGCTAGAGATCAGAGAGGGAAGCAGTTCTTC
>TRBV5-1|TRBJ1-2|NA|many
CASSQDSTYGYTF
TGCGCCAGCAGCCAGGACAGCACCTATGGCTACACCTTC
>TRBV29-1|TRBJ2-3|NA|NA
CSCWTTDTQYF
TGCAGCTGTTGGACCACGGATACGCAGTATTTT
>TRBV5-1|TRBJ2-5|TRBD1|few
CASSLAVQGQQETQYF
TGCGCCAGCAGCTTGGCCGTACAGGGGCAACAAGAGACCCAGTACTTC
>TRBV12-3/TRBV12-4|TRBJ1-5|NA|many
CASSLLDRNQPQHF
TGTGCCAGCAGTTTACTGGATCGCAATCAGCCCCAGCATTTT
>TRBV5-1|TRBJ2-5|NA|NA
CASSDRQTQETQYF
TGCGCCAGCAGCGACAGACAAACTCAAGAGACCCAGTACTTC
>TRBV9|TRBJ2-3|TRBD2|NA
CASSESSGGFTDTQYF
TGTGCCAGCAGCGAATCTAGCGGGGGATTCACAGATACGCAGTATTTT
>TRBV6-1|TRBJ2-3|NA|many
CASSSILATDTQYF
TGTGCCAGCAGCTCGATCCTAGCAACAGATACGCAGTATTTT
>TRBV7-6|TRBJ2-5|NA|NA
CASSLEVGVIETQYF
TGTGCCAGCAGCTTAGAAGTAGGGGTCATAGAGACCCAGTACTTC
>TRBV14|TRBJ2-5|NA|NA
CASSRRPHHETETQYF
TGTGCCAGCAGCCGACGACCGCACCATGAAACAGAGACCCAGTACTTC
>TRBV20-1|TRBJ2-3|NA|NA
CSAYRAVVTQYF
TGCAGTGCCTACAGGGCGGTTGTTACGCAGTATTTT
>TRBV20-1|TRBJ2-2|NA|many
CSASNPGVYTGELFF
TGCAGTGCTAGTAACCCAGGGGTCTACACCGGGGAGCTGTTTTTT
>TRBV9|TRBJ2-5|NA|NA
CASSSLGGGARETQYF
TGTGCCAGCAGCTCCTTAGGGGGGGGGGCGAGGGAGACCCAGTACTTC
>TRBV3-1|TRBJ2-1|TRBD1|few
CASSPGTGREQFF
TGTGCCAGCAGCCCCGGGACAGGGCGTGAGCAGTTCTTC
>TRBV29-1|TRBJ2-7|NA|many
CSVETGSYEQYF
TGCAGCGTTGAAACAGGGTCCTACGAGCAGTACTTC
>TRBV20-1|TRBJ2-6|TRBD2|NA
CSAPSLAGELYSVLTF
TGCAGTGCGCCTTCTCTAGCGGGAGAGCTTTACAGCGTCCTGACTTTC
>TRBV10-3|TRBJ2-1|NA|many
CAIKRADVQFF
TGTGCCATCAAAAGGGCCGACGTGCAGTTCTTC
>TRBV3-1|TRBJ2-1|TRBD2|few
CASSQDSGLFRSYNEQFF
TGTGCCAGCAGCCAAGATTCGGGACTATTCCGCTCCTACAATGAGCAGTTCTTC